Listed here are 27 T cell receptor beta chains from one sample, sequenced in a study of T cells in Graves' hyperthyroidism and ophthalmopathy. Amplification targeted TCR beta CDR3 regions from RNA transcripts. An initial round of RT-PCR targeting the TCR CDR3 relied on the HTBI primer set. Each CDR3 protein is one row after TCRdb ran MiXCR on the multiplex PCR reads. This sample has 600,000 to 800,000 distinct CDR3 sequences, with approximately 36% found just once. The sequenced sample was blood. The receptors were gathered from a woman in her thirties or forties with Graves' hyperthyroidism.

The rearrangement joins TRBV10-2 to TRBJ1-5, with 7 bases lining up with TRBD1. The length of the CDR3 is 15 residues. The V gene's germline CDR1 is WSHSY and CDR2 SAAADI. Trimming removed 3 bases from V and 6 bases from J; junction bases left unmatched: 8. The CDR3 here is CASSEQGSWGQPQHF. CDR3 coding DNA: TGCGCCAGCAGTGAACAGGGGAGTTGGGGTCAGCCCCAGCATTTT.

The chain recombines TRBV5-4 with TRBJ1-1, with D possibly TRBD1 on 5 matching bases. V was shortened by 2 bases and J by 1 base, with 12 bases between the two germline ends. CDR1 is SGHNT, CDR2 YYREEE, per germline (reference sequence). The CDR3 is 15 residues long. The DNA of the CDR3 is TGTGCCAGCAGCTTCGGTACCGACAGGAACACTGAAGCTTTCTTT. Translation: CASSFGTDRNTEAFF.

The chain employs TRBV7-2 and TRBJ2-1; 14 bases align to TRBD2. CDR1 SGHTA and CDR2 FQGNSA come from the germline V gene. The J segment lost 12 bases and the V segment lost 5 bases, leaving 12 bases of the junction unmatched. This CDR3 spans 16 amino acids. Written as DNA, the CDR3 is TGTGCCAGCAGCCTCTCGGGACTAGCGGGGGCCATGGGGCAGTTCTTC. Its translation: CASSLSGLAGAMGQFF.

A word on this clonotype: At one boundary the junction diverges from the germline segment, which might be a read error. The chain links TRBV9 to TRBJ2-5; 14 bases map to TRBD2. The CDR3 is made up of 15 amino acids. The germline V gene encodes CDR1 SGDLS and CDR2 YYNGEE. Written as DNA, the CDR3 is TGTGCCAACAGCTTGGGACTAGCGGGAGAAGAGACCCAGTACTTC. This translates into CANSLGLAGEETQYF.

This chain joins TRBV12-3 or TRBV12-4 and TRBJ1-1, with D possibly TRBD1 on 5 matching bases. The CDR3 has 18 amino acids. V lost 1 base to trimming and J lost 3 bases, with 21 bases between them. This chain's CDR3 is CASSLGVYRGLEDTEAFF. The DNA of the CDR3 is TGTGCCAGCAGTTTAGGGGTGTATAGGGGCCTGGAGGACACTGAAGCTTTCTTT.

This clonotype was observed a few times. The gene calls are TRBV6-5 and TRBJ1-5; D is unclear. V was shortened by 7 bases and J by 3 bases, with 16 bases between the two germline ends. The CDR3 consists of 15 residues. The germline gives CDR1 MNHEY, CDR2 SVGAGI. The CDR3 protein is CASKEGLGLNQPQHF. CDR3 nucleotide sequence: TGTGCCAGCAAAGAAGGTTTAGGCCTCAATCAGCCCCAGCATTTT.

This clonotype was detected ten times or more. V is TRBV20-1 and J is TRBJ2-7; no clear D gene. V was cut by 1 base and J by 2 bases, with 9 bases left in between. CDR1 and CDR2 from the germline V gene are DFQATT and SNEGSKA (reference sequence). The CDR3 has 13 residues. DNA of the CDR3: TGCAGTGCTAGAGTGGTTCCTACCTACGAGCAGTACTTC. This codes for CSARVVPTYEQYF.

The rearrangement links TRBV5-1 to TRBJ2-2; D gene uncertain. Germline V gene lookup returns CDR1 SGHRS and CDR2 YFSETQ. V gave up 6 bases and J gave up 7 bases, with 10 bases separating them. The CDR3 has 12 amino acids. The CDR3 sequence: CASNQRVGELFF. CDR3 in DNA: TGCGCCAGCAACCAAAGGGTCGGGGAGCTGTTTTTT.

The rearrangement joins TRBV19 to TRBJ1-1, with 7 bases that match TRBD1. The V segment lost 6 bases and the J segment 0 bases; nucleotides outside the gene matches: 10. Germline CDR1 LNHDA, CDR2 SQIVND (reference sequence). CDR3 length: 16 amino acids. The CDR3 region has the DNA TGTGCCAGTAGATTAGGGGGCTCGGATCTGAACACTGAAGCTTTCTTT. Translating gives CASRLGGSDLNTEAFF.

This clonotype was seen a few times. The genes are TRBV5-6 and TRBJ1-2; TRBD1 agrees at 7 bases. CDR1 SGHDT and CDR2 YYEEEE come from the germline V gene. Germline trimming cut 3 bases from V and 8 bases from J; bases unmatched to any gene: 13. This CDR3 region has 15 residues. CDR3 in amino acids: CASSSIRTGKGGYTF. The CDR3 nucleotides read TGTGCCAGCAGCTCAATTCGGACAGGAAAGGGAGGCTACACCTTC.

Ten or more counts support this clonotype. The CDR3 reads CSAGSVGNQPQHF. The CDR3 nucleotides read TGCAGTGCTGGGTCGGTGGGCAATCAGCCCCAGCATTTT. This chain connects TRBV20-1 to TRBJ1-5; the D is unclear. This CDR3 has 13 residues. V lost 5 bases and J lost 2, with 10 bases in between. Per the germline V gene, CDR1 is DFQATT and CDR2 is SNEGSKA (reference sequence).

The V call is TRBV7-2, the J call TRBJ2-7, with TRBD2 matching over 7 bases. CDR3 length: 16 residues. Per the germline V gene, CDR1 is SGHTA and CDR2 is FQGNSA. V dropped 5 bases and J dropped 2; count of bases not matched to a gene: 12. CDR3 nucleotide sequence: TGTGCCAGCAGCCAAGAAATCTCCGGGAGGACCTACGAGCAGTACTTC. Encoded protein: CASSQEISGRTYEQYF.

There are many counts of this clonotype. The rearrangement links TRBV7-9 to TRBJ1-3; D is unresolved. This CDR3 is built from 15 residues. Trimming removed 8 bases at V and 0 bases at J, with 14 bases between. Germline assignment: CDR1 SEHNR and CDR2 FQNEAQ (reference sequence). The CDR3 loop reads CASELKASSGNTIYF. In DNA form, the CDR3 reads TGTGCCAGCGAATTAAAGGCTTCCTCTGGAAACACCATATATTTT.

This clonotype was detected many times. The chain is built from TRBV7-2 and TRBJ1-6; no clear D gene. The CDR3 runs to 13 residues. V was clipped by 3 bases and J by 3 bases, with 3 bases between them. CDR1 is SGHTA, CDR2 FQGNSA, per germline. CDR3: CASSFDYNSPLHF. CDR3 in DNA: TGTGCCAGCAGCTTTGACTATAATTCACCCCTCCACTTT.

The chain carries TRBV6-1 and TRBJ1-1, with TRBD1 as a possible D gene (5 bases). Germline CDR1 reads MNHNS; CDR2 reads SASEGT. V was shortened by 6 bases and J by 0 bases, with 14 bases between the two germline ends. This CDR3 has 15 residues. CDR3 loop: CASSYSGHLNTEAFF. In nucleotides, the CDR3 is TGTGCCAGCAGCTACTCCGGACACTTGAACACTGAAGCTTTCTTT.

The table lists this clonotype with many counts. V is TRBV10-1 and J is TRBJ2-7; 13 bases map to TRBD2. Germline loops: CDR1 WNHNN, CDR2 SYGVQD (reference sequence). This CDR3 has 15 residues. Germline trimming cut 3 bases from V and 8 bases from J; bases unmatched to any gene: 7. This CDR3 is CASSEGTSGVLQQYF. In DNA, the CDR3 is TGCGCCAGCAGTGAAGGGACTAGCGGGGTGCTCCAGCAGTACTTC.

This clonotype was detected ten times or more. The V gene is TRBV24-1, the J gene TRBJ1-2, with unresolved D. This CDR3 is built from 13 residues. Trimming shortened V by 5 bases and J by 6 bases, and 12 bases separated the two germline ends. Germline assignment: CDR1 KGHDR and CDR2 SFDVKD. The CDR3 protein is CATSAYEENGYTF. The CDR3, as DNA: TGTGCCACCAGTGCATACGAGGAGAATGGCTACACCTTC.

In its sample, this clonotype was seen many times. A read error may produce the germline difference seen at one junction end. Written as DNA, the CDR3 is TGCAGTGCTGGAGGCCAGGGGGCCACTGAAGCTCTCTTT. This sequence encodes CSAGGQGATEALF. The V and J genes are TRBV20-1 and TRBJ1-1; 8 bases match TRBD1. There are 13 residues in the CDR3. CDR1 and CDR2 from the germline V gene are DFQATT and SNEGSKA (reference sequence).

The sample holds many counts of this clonotype. This chain uses TRBV7-2 with TRBJ1-2; no clear D gene. Germline CDR1 reads SGHTA; CDR2 reads FQGNSA. The CDR3 is 15 residues long. V dropped 3 bases and J dropped 4 bases, with 15 bases sitting between them. CDR3 DNA sequence: TGTGCCAGCAGCTTCGGAAACAGTGTTATCTATGGCTACACCTTC. Translation gives CASSFGNSVIYGYTF. Full variable domain (missing parts from reference TRBV7-2 and TRBJ1-2): GAGVSQSPSNKVTEKGKDVELRCDPISGHTALYWYRQSLGQGLEFLIYFQGNSAPDKSGLPSDRFSAERTGGSVSTLTIQRTQQEDSAVYLCASSFGNSVIYGYTFGSGTRLTVV.

Details on this clonotype: This may stem from a read error, because a much larger clone lies one nucleotide away. The chain uses TRBV10-3 and TRBJ1-3, with a possible D match to TRBD1 (5 bases). Germline CDR1 reads ENHRY; CDR2 reads SYGVKD. This CDR3 is built from 15 residues. V was pared by 11 bases and J by 0 bases, with 17 bases between. CDR3 in amino acids: CAVTRGASSGNTIYF. The CDR3 DNA is TGTGCCGTCACTAGGGGCGCCAGCTCTGGAAACACCATATATTTT.

The chain links TRBV11-2 to TRBJ2-7; 7 nucleotides align to TRBD1. The junction had 13 bases not matched to a gene; V was cut back by 6 bases and J by 5 bases. CDR3 length: 15 amino acids. Germline V gene data show CDR1 as SGHAT and CDR2 as FQNNGV. The CDR3 here is CASRSITGDGNEQYF. The CDR3 nucleotides are TGTGCCAGCAGATCGATAACAGGGGATGGGAACGAGCAGTACTTC.

At least ten counts were recorded for this clonotype. The CDR3 nucleotides are TGCGCCAGCAGTCAAGTAGGGGGACAGGGCCCCTATGGCTACACCTTC. The encoded protein is CASSQVGGQGPYGYTF. This rearrangement joins TRBV10-2 to TRBJ1-2; 9 nucleotides line up with TRBD1. The CDR3 covers 16 residues. Germline loops: CDR1 WSHSY, CDR2 SAAADI. With 5 bases clipped from V and 4 bases from J, the junction kept 11 bases outside the gene matches.

The chain links TRBV12-5 to TRBJ1-4; D call uncertain. Germline V CDR1 and CDR2: LGHNT, FRNRAP. Trimming pared 1 base from V and 10 bases from J, leaving 10 bases between. CDR3 length equals 13 residues. Written as DNA, the CDR3 is TGTGCTAGTGGTTTGGAGGGATACGGAAAACTGTTTTTT. This codes for CASGLEGYGKLFF.

This clonotype appeared a few times. CDR3 sequence (DNA): TGTGCCAGTAGTGGGTCACAGCACACTGAAGCTTTCTTT. This encodes CASSGSQHTEAFF. The chain employs TRBV19 and TRBJ1-1; D is unresolved. CDR3 size: 13 residues. Germline CDR1 and CDR2: LNHDA and SQIVND (reference sequence). Trimming stripped 5 bases from V and 3 bases from J, with 10 bases between.

The table lists this clonotype with a few counts. The rearrangement links TRBV11-2 to TRBJ2-2, with TRBD2 identical over 12 bases. The CDR3 contains 16 residues. Looked up from germline, CDR1 is SGHAT and CDR2 is FQNNGV. V lost 6 bases to trimming and J lost 6 bases; unmatched junction nucleotides: 8. The CDR3 sequence is CASRSLAGGSAGELFF. As DNA, the CDR3 is TGTGCCAGCAGATCACTAGCGGGAGGATCTGCCGGGGAGCTGTTTTTT.

Many counts were recorded for this clonotype. The rearrangement joins TRBV15 to TRBJ1-2; the D gene is possibly TRBD1 (6 bases). Germline CDR1 LNHNV, CDR2 YYDKDF (reference sequence). The CDR3 covers 16 residues. With 2 bases removed from V and 0 bases from J, the gap between germline ends came to 13 bases. The CDR3 nucleotides are TGTGCCACCAGCAGATACAGGGAAGGTGCTAACTATGGCTACACCTTC. This sequence encodes CATSRYREGANYGYTF.

Only a few counts were recorded for this clonotype. CDR3 sequence reads: CAISGGRDGELFF. The CDR3 nucleotides are TGTGCCATCAGTGGGGGCAGGGACGGGGAGCTGTTTTTT. This sequence joins TRBV10-3 and TRBJ2-2, with D possibly TRBD1 on 5 matching bases. This CDR3 comprises 13 residues. V was trimmed by 4 bases and J by 7 bases, leaving 10 bases between them. CDR1 and CDR2 (germline): ENHRY, SYGVKD.